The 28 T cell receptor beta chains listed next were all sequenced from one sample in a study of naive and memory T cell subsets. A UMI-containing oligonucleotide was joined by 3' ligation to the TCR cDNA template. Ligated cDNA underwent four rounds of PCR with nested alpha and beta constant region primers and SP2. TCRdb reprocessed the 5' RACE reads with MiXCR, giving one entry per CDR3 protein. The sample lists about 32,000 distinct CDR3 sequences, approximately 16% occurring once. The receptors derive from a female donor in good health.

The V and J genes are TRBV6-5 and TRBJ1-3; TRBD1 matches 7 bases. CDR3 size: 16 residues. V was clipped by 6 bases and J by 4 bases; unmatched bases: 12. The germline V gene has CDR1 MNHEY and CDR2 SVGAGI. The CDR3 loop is CASRGYEQGPGNTIYF. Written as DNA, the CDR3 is TGTGCCAGCAGAGGATACGAACAGGGGCCGGGAAACACCATATATTTT.

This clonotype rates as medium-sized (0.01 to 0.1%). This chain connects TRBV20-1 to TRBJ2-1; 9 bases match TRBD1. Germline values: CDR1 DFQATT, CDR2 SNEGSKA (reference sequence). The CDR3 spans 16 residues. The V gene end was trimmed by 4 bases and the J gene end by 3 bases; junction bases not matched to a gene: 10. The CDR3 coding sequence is TGCAGTGCTACCCGACCCGGGACAGGGTTCTACAATGAGCAGTTCTTC. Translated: CSATRPGTGFYNEQFF.

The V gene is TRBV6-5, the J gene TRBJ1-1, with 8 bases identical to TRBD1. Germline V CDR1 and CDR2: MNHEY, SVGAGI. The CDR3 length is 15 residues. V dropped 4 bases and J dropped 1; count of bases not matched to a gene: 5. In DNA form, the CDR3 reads TGTGCCAGCAGTTCAAGGACAGGGAAGAACACTGAAGCTTTCTTT. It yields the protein CASSSRTGKNTEAFF.

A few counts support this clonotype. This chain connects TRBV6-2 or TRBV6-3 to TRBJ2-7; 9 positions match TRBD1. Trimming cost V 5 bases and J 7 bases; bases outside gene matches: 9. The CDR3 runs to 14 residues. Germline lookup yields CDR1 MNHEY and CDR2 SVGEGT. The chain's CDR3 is CASSGDRDTEEQYF. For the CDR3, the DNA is TGTGCCAGCAGTGGGGACAGGGACACGGAGGAGCAGTACTTC.

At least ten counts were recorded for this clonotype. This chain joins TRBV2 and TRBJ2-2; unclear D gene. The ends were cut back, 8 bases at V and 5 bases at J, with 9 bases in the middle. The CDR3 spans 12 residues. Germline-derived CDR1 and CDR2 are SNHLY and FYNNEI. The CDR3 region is CASVIMTGELFF. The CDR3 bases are TGTGCCAGCGTAATAATGACCGGGGAGCTGTTTTTT.

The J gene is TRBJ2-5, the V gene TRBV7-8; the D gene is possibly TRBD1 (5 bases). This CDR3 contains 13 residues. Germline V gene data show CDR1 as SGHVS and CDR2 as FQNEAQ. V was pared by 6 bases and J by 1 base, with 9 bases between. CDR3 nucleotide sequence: TGTGCCAGCAGAACAGGAGTCCAAGAGACCCAGTACTTC. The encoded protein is CASRTGVQETQYF. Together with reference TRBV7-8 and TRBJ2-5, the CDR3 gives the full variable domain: GAGVSQSPRYKVAKRGQDVALRCDPISGHVSLFWYQQALGQGPEFLTYFQNEAQLDKSGLPSDRFFAERPEGSVSTLKIQRTQQEDSAVYLCASRTGVQETQYFGPGTRLLVL.

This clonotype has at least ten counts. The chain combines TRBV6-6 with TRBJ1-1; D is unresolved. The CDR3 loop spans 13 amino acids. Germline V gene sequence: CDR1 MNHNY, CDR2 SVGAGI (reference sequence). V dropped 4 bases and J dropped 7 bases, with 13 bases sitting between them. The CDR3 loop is CASSSQPGGEAFF. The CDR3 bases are TGTGCCAGCAGTTCTCAGCCGGGAGGTGAAGCTTTCTTT.

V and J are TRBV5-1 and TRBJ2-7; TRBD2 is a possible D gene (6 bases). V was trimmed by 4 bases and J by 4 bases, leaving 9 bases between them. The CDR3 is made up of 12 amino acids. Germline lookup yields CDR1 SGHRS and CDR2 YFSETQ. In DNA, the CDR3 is TGCGCCAGCAGCCCGGAGGGGTACGAGCAGTACTTC. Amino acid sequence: CASSPEGYEQYF.

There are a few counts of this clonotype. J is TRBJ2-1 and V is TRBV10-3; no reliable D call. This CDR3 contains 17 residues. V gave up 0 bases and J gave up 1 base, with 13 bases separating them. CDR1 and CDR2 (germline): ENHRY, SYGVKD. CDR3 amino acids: CAISESPRGRSYNEQFF. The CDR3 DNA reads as TGTGCCATCAGTGAGTCCCCTAGAGGAAGGTCCTACAATGAGCAGTTCTTC.

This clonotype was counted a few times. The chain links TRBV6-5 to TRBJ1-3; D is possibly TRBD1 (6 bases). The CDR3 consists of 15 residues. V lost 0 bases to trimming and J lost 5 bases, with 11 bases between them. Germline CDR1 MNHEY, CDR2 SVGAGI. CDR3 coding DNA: TGTGCCAGCAGTTACTCGACGGGGGCCCGAAACACCATATATTTT. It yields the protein CASSYSTGARNTIYF.

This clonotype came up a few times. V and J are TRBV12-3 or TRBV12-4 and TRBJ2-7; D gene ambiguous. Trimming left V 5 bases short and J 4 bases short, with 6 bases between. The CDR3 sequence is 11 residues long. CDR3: CASSGTYEQYF. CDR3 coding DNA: TGTGCCAGCAGTGGAACTTACGAGCAGTACTTC.

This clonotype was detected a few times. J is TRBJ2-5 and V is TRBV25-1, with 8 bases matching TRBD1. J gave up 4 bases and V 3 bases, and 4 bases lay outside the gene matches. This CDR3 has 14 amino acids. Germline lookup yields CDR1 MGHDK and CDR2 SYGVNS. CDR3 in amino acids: CASSDRGQVETQYF. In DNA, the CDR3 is TGTGCCAGCAGTGACAGGGGGCAGGTAGAGACCCAGTACTTC.

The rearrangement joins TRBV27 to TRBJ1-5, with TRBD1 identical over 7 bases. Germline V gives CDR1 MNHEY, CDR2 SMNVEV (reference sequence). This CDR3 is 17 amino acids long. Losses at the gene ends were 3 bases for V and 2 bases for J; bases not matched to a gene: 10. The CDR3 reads CASSLAYRGGGNQPQHF. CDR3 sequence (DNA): TGTGCCAGCAGTTTGGCGTACAGGGGTGGGGGCAATCAGCCCCAGCATTTT.

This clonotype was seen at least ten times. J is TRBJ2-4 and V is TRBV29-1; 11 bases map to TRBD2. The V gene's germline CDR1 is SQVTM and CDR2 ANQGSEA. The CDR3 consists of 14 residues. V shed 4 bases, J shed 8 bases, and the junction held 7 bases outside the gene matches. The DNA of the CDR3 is TGCAGCGTTGCGAGCATAGCGGGGGGGGACATTCAGTACTTC. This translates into CSVASIAGGDIQYF.

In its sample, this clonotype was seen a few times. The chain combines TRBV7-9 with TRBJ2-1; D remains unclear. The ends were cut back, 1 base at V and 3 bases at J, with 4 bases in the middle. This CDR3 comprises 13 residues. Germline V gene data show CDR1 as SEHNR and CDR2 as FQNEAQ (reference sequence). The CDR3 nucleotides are TGTGCCAGCAGCTTAGTCAGCTACAATGAGCAGTTCTTC. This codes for CASSLVSYNEQFF.

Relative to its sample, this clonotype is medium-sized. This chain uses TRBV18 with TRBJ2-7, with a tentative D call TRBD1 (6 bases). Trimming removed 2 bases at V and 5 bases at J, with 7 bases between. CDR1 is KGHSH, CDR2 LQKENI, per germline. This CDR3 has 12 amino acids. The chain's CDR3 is CASSPTGNEQYF. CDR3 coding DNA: TGTGCCAGCTCACCAACAGGGAACGAGCAGTACTTC.

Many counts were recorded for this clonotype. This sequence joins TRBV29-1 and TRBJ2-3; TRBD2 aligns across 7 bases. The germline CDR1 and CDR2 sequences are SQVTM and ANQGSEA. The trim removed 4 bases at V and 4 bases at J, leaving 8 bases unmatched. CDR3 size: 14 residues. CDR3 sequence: CSVAGESGADTQYF. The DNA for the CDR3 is TGCAGCGTTGCTGGTGAGAGCGGGGCAGATACGCAGTATTTT.

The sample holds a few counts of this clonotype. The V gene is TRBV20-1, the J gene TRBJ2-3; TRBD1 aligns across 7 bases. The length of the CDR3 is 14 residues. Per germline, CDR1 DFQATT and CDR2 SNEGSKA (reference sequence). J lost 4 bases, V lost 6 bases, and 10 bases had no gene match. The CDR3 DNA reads TGCAGTGCAAACGATGGGACAGACGCAGATACGCAGTATTTT. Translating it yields CSANDGTDADTQYF.

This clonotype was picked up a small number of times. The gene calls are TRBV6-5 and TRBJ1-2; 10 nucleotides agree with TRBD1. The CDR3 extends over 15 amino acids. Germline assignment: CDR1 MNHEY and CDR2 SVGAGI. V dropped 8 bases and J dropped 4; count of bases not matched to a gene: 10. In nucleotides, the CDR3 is TGTGCCAGCCGGAGACAGGGGGCCGGACGCTATGGCTACACCTTC. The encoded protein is CASRRQGAGRYGYTF.

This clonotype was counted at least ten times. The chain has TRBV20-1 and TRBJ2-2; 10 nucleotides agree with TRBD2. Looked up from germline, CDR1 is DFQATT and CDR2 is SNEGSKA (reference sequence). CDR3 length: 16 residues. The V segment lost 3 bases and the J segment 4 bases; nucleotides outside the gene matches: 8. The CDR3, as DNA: TGCAGTGCTAGCAAACCAGGACTAGCGGCCACCGGGGAGCTGTTTTTT. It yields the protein CSASKPGLAATGELFF.

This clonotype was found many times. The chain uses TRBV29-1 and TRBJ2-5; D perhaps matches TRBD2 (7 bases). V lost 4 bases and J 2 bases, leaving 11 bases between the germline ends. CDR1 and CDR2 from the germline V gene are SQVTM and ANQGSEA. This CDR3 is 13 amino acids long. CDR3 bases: TGCAGCGTTGCGGGAGGACAGCAAGAGACCCAGTACTTC. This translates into CSVAGGQQETQYF.

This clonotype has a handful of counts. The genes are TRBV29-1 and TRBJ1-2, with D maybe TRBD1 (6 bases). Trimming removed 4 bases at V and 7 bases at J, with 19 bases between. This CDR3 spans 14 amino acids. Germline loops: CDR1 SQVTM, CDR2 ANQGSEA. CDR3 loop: CSVVRDKGSSGYTF. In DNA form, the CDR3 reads TGCAGCGTTGTCCGGGACAAAGGATCTAGTGGCTACACCTTC.

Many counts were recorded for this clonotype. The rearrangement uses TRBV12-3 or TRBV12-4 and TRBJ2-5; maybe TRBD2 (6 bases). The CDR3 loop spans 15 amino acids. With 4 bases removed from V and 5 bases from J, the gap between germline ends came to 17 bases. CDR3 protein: CASSSGVGGWETQYF. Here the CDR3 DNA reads TGTGCCAGCAGTTCTGGTGTTGGAGGGTGGGAGACCCAGTACTTC.

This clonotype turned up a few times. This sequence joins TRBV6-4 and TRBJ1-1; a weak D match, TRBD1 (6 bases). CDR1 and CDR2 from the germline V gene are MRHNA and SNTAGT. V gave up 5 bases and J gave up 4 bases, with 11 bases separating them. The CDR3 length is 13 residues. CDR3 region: CASSKDRLTEAFF. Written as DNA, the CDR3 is TGTGCCAGCAGTAAAGACAGGCTCACTGAAGCTTTCTTT.

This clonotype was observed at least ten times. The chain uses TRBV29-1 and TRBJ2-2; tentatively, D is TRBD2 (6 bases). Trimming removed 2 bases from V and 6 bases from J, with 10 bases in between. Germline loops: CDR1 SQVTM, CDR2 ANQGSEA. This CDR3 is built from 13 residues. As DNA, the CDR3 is TGCAGCGTTGAAATCACGGGGGCCGGGGAGCTGTTTTTT. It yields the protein CSVEITGAGELFF.

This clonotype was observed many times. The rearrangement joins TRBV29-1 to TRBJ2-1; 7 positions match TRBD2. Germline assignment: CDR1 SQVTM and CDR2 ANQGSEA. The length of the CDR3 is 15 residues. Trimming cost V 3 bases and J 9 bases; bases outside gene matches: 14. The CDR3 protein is CSVESQRGPRGEQFF. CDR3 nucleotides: TGCAGCGTTGAGTCCCAGCGGGGACCCCGCGGTGAGCAGTTCTTC.

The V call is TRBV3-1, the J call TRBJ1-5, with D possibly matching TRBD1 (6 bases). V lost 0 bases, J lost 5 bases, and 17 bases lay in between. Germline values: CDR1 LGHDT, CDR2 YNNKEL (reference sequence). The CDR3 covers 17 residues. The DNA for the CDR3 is TGTGCCAGCAGCCAAGATTTCACAGGGCGGGGACATCAGCCCCAGCATTTT. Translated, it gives CASSQDFTGRGHQPQHF. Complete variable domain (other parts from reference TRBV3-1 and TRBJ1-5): DTAVSQTPKYLVTQMGNDKSIKCEQNLGHDTMYWYKQDSKKFLKIMFSYNNKELIINETVPNRFSPKSPDKAHLNLHINSLELGDSAVYFCASSQDFTGRGHQPQHFGDGTRLSIL.

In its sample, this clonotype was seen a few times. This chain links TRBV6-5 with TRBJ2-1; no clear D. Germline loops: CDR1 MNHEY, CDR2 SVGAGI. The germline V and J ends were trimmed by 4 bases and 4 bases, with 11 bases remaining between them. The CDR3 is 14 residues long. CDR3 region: CASSSTDGYNEQFF. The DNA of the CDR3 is TGTGCCAGCAGTTCAACGGACGGGTACAATGAGCAGTTCTTC.